These 15 T cell receptor beta chains share one sample of origin, sequenced in a study of T-cell reconstitution after alpha-beta-depleted transplantation in children. The authors prepared the TCRbeta library with unique molecular identifiers. MiXCR, applied by TCRdb to the PCR reads, yields one record per CDR3 protein. Of hundreds of thousands of distinct CDR3 sequences listed, 10% were seen once; the top ten hold about 4.2%. Sequenced material: PBMCs from the stem cell graft donor, taken from the stem cell graft. These TCRs come from a human donor who donated a stem cell graft to a child with acute myeloid leukemia.

The sample holds many counts of this clonotype. CDR3 sequence reads: CASSVAPQWGGLTSNYGYTF. CDR3 DNA sequence: TGTGCCAGCAGCGTAGCCCCTCAGTGGGGGGGCCTTACATCTAACTATGGCTACACCTTC. V gene TRBV9 combines with J gene TRBJ1-2, with D perhaps TRBD1 (6 bases). The V gene's germline CDR1 is SGDLS and CDR2 YYNGEE. This CDR3 comprises 20 residues. Trimming removed 0 bases at V and 0 bases at J, with 24 bases between.

The rearrangement joins TRBV14 to TRBJ2-1; TRBD1 matches at 7 bases. The V and J ends lost 6 bases and 9 bases, in that order; junction bases with no gene match: 20. The CDR3 is 17 amino acids. Germline-derived CDR1 and CDR2 are SGHDN and FVKESK. The CDR3 nucleotides are TGTGCCAGCAGTTATTACCCAGGGACAGCCCTCGACGGTGAGCAGTTCTTC. Translated: CASSYYPGTALDGEQFF.

This clonotype was counted only a few times. The chain joins TRBV2 to TRBJ2-3, with 16 bases aligning to TRBD2. CDR1 SNHLY and CDR2 FYNNEI come from the germline V gene. Trimming removed 3 bases from V and 1 base from J; junction bases left unmatched: 13. This CDR3 is built from 21 residues. CDR3 residues: CASSDPTGTSGRAWGTDTQYF. Here the CDR3 DNA reads TGTGCCAGCAGTGATCCCACCGGGACTAGCGGGAGGGCGTGGGGCACAGATACGCAGTATTTT. Filled out from reference TRBV2 and TRBJ2-3, the complete variable domain reads EPEVTQTPSHQVTQMGQEVILRCVPISNHLYFYWYRQILGQKVEFLVSFYNNEISEKSEIFDDQFSVERPDGSNFTLKIRSTKLEDSAMYFCASSDPTGTSGRAWGTDTQYFGPGTRLTVL.

Only one count was recorded for this clonotype. V gene TRBV5-1 combines with J gene TRBJ2-3, with a weak D call TRBD1 (7 bases). CDR1 and CDR2 from the germline V gene are SGHRS and YFSETQ. The germline V and J ends were trimmed by 4 bases and 1 base, with 16 bases remaining between them. The CDR3 runs 16 residues. The CDR3 DNA reads TGCGCCAGCAGCCCGGAGGGGGCCCGCGGCACAGATACGCAGTATTTT. Its protein product is CASSPEGARGTDTQYF. Complete variable domain (other parts from reference TRBV5-1 and TRBJ2-3): KAGVTQTPRYLIKTRGQQVTLSCSPISGHRSVSWYQQTPGQGLQFLFEYFSETQRNKGNFPGRFSGRQFSNSRSEMNVSTLELGDSALYLCASSPEGARGTDTQYFGPGTRLTVL.

The chain is built from TRBV7-3 and TRBJ2-2; D is unclear. V shed 2 bases and J shed 4 bases, with 8 bases lying between them. This CDR3 region has 14 residues. Looked up from germline, CDR1 is SGHTA and CDR2 is FQGTGA. The CDR3 DNA is TGTGCCAGCAGCTTATTTCGTTCCACCGGGGAGCTGTTTTTT. Translated: CASSLFRSTGELFF.

A single count supports this clonotype. The chain recombines TRBV23-1 with TRBJ2-7; 9 nucleotides line up with TRBD1. Being an ORF, TRBV23-1 has a function that is uncertain. The CDR3 sequence is 17 residues long. V was pared by 2 bases and J by 7 bases, with 15 bases of the junction left unmatched. CDR3 DNA sequence: TGCGCCAGCAGTCAAAACCTAAGGGGGACAGGGCTGGAGGAGCAGTACTTC. This encodes CASSQNLRGTGLEEQYF.

This clonotype occurred a few times. The chain links TRBV3-1 to TRBJ1-1; D possibly corresponds to TRBD1 (6 bases). Trimming stripped 1 base from V and 4 bases from J, with 13 bases between. The CDR3 has 15 amino acids. Germline values: CDR1 LGHDT, CDR2 YNNKEL (reference sequence). The CDR3 region has the DNA TGTGCCAGCAGCCAAGGCGGGGGGCAGGTCACTGAAGCTTTCTTT. This gives the protein CASSQGGGQVTEAFF.

The J gene is TRBJ1-1, the V gene TRBV5-1; 7 bases are shared with TRBD1. In germline, CDR1 is SGHRS, CDR2 YFSETQ. This CDR3 has 15 amino acids. The V and J ends lost 4 bases and 0 bases, in that order; junction bases with no gene match: 6. As DNA, the CDR3 is TGCGCCAGCAGCGGACGGGACAGCATGAACACTGAAGCTTTCTTT. Encoded protein: CASSGRDSMNTEAFF.

CDR3 DNA sequence: TGCAGCGTTGACCGGACAGGGTTGGGCTACGAGCAGTACTTC. Its translation: CSVDRTGLGYEQYF. This sequence joins TRBV29-1 and TRBJ2-7; 8 nucleotides align to TRBD1. The CDR3 runs to 14 residues. Losses at the gene ends were 3 bases for V and 3 bases for J; bases not matched to a gene: 7. Per the germline V gene, CDR1 is SQVTM and CDR2 is ANQGSEA.

The chain employs TRBV12-3 or TRBV12-4 and TRBJ2-3, with unresolved D. The CDR3 is made up of 15 amino acids. V was clipped by 3 bases and J by 0 bases, with 10 bases between them. Written as DNA, the CDR3 is TGTGCCAGCAGTTTCTGGCGGCCTAGCACAGATACGCAGTATTTT. Translation: CASSFWRPSTDTQYF.

This rearrangement joins TRBV5-1 to TRBJ1-1; D is ambiguous. Trimming cost V 6 bases and J 1 base, with 13 bases left between them. The CDR3 runs to 14 residues. Germline V gene lookup returns CDR1 SGHRS and CDR2 YFSETQ. CDR3 residues: CASTYGISNTEAFF. The CDR3 nucleotides are TGCGCCAGCACCTATGGGATCTCGAACACTGAAGCTTTCTTT.

The rearrangement uses TRBV12-3 or TRBV12-4 and TRBJ1-6; TRBD1 matches at 8 bases. This CDR3 spans 14 amino acids. Losses at the gene ends were 7 bases for V and 7 bases for J; bases not matched to a gene: 6. The CDR3 region is CASTQGAENSPLHF. DNA for the CDR3: TGTGCCAGCACCCAGGGGGCCGAGAATTCACCCCTCCACTTT.

This clonotype was observed a few times. J is TRBJ2-3 and V is TRBV4-1, with D tentatively TRBD1 or TRBD2 (5 bases each). V lost 4 bases and J lost 3, with 14 bases in between. Germline lookup yields CDR1 MGHRA and CDR2 YSYEKL. The CDR3 has 15 residues. The CDR3 DNA follows: TGCGCCAGCAGCCTACCGAGGGACGGGACAGATACGCAGTATTTT. Translated: CASSLPRDGTDTQYF.

This clonotype was counted a few times. The chain is built from TRBV29-1 and TRBJ2-1, with D possibly called TRBD1 or TRBD2 (5 bases each). Germline lookup yields CDR1 SQVTM and CDR2 ANQGSEA. CDR3 length: 14 amino acids. Trimming shortened V by 6 bases and J by 4 bases, and 16 bases separated the two germline ends. The CDR3 protein is CSVANRDPYNEQFF. In DNA form, the CDR3 reads TGCAGCGTCGCAAACCGGGACCCATACAATGAGCAGTTCTTC.

This clonotype was recorded many times. This chain uses TRBV9 with TRBJ2-5; 13 positions agree with TRBD2. CDR3 size: 16 residues. Germline CDR1 is SGDLS and CDR2 is YYNGEE. J lost 2 bases, V lost 4 bases, and 5 bases had no gene match. The chain's CDR3 is CASSRLAGGLQETQYF. In nucleotides, the CDR3 is TGTGCCAGCAGCCGACTAGCGGGAGGACTACAAGAGACCCAGTACTTC.